The rows below give T cell receptor beta chains drawn from one sample of a study of T cell responses to AZD1222 COVID-19 vaccine. Data came from immunoSEQ multiplex PCR; TCRdb stores just in-frame clones and leaves some out. The sample carries roughly 150,000 clones, less than 95% recorded once. Source: peripheral blood, taken 28 days after the second AZD1222 dose. The receptors stem from an adult who received the AZD1222 COVID-19 vaccine. The CDR3 runs from the conserved cysteine through the conserved F or W. D genes are given only for firm matches. Expanded clones get a size class; other rows say once, few or many, or leave the size out.

NA	TRBV28	TRBJ1-3	NA	TGTGCCAGCAAGGTCGGCCTGGGAAACACCATATATTTT	CASKVGLGNTIYF
NA	TRBV7-9	TRBJ1-2	NA	TGTGCCAGCAGCCCCACCTTTACGCGGGGGCATTATGGCTACACCTTC	CASSPTFTRGHYGYTF
NA	TRBV19	TRBJ2-1	TRBD2	TGTGCCAGTAGTCTCAGGACTAGCGGCCCCAGGCATGAGCAGTTCTTC	CASSLRTSGPRHEQFF
NA	TRBV19	TRBJ1-4	TRBD1	TGTGCCAGTAGTCTCCGGACAGGTCTTAATGAAAAACTGTTTTTT	CASSLRTGLNEKLFF
NA	TRBV15	TRBJ1-4	NA	TGTGCCACCAGCATCGCTCCCCCGGCGGATGAAAAACTGTTTTTT	CATSIAPPADEKLFF
NA	TRBV11-2	TRBJ2-1	TRBD1	TGTGCCAGCAGCTTTCAGACAGGGGGGGCCTACAATGAGCAGTTCTTC	CASSFQTGGAYNEQFF
NA	TRBV6-4	TRBJ1-5	NA	TGTGCCAGCAGTGACTCGATCCCCGATAGCAATCAGCCCCAGCATTTT	CASSDSIPDSNQPQHF
once	TRBV12-2	TRBJ1-3	NA	TGTGCAAGTCGCTTAGGGGTGCGGGGATCCACTGGAAACACCATATATTTT	CASRLGVRGSTGNTIYF
NA	TRBV27	TRBJ1-1	NA	TGTGCCAGCAGTTCGGGGCTAGGTGGCACTGAAGCTTTCTTT	CASSSGLGGTEAFF
NA	TRBV7-8	TRBJ2-7	NA	TGTGCCAGCAGCAGGGGACGGGTGGGCAGCTTTTCCTACGAGCAGTACTTC	CASSRGRVGSFSYEQYF
NA	TRBV3-1/TRBV3-2	TRBJ1-1	NA	TGTGCCAGCAGCCAAGTGGCCGGGGAGACTGAAGCTTTCTTT	CASSQVAGETEAFF
NA	TRBV6-4	TRBJ1-3	NA	TGTGCCAGCAGTGACTCCCCTGGAAACACCATATATTTT	CASSDSPGNTIYF
NA	TRBV9	TRBJ2-3	TRBD2	TGTGCCAGCAGCCCCCGGACTAGCGGGAGGGCCGGGACAGATACGCAGTATTTT	CASSPRTSGRAGTDTQYF
NA	TRBV6-5	TRBJ2-7	NA	TGTGCCAGCAGAGGGAGACCTACCTACGAGCAGTACTTC	CASRGRPTYEQYF
NA	TRBV6-5	TRBJ2-7	TRBD2	TGTGCCAGCACTACTGGGAGGGAGAGCCACGAGCAGTACTTC	CASTTGRESHEQYF
NA	TRBV29-1	TRBJ1-6	NA	TGCAGCGTCGCCGAGGGACGGATGAATTCACCCCTCCACTTT	CSVAEGRMNSPLHF
NA	TRBV6-6	TRBJ2-3	TRBD2	TGTGCCAGCAGCCGCGGGGGGGTAGGCACAGATACGCAGTATTTT	CASSRGGVGTDTQYF
NA	TRBV5-4	TRBJ1-2	TRBD1	TGTGCCAGCAGCCCGTTACAGGGGGGACCGCATGGCACCTTC	CASSPLQGGPHGTF
NA	TRBV12-5	TRBJ2-2	NA	TGTGCTAGTGGTTTGGGGACCCCCTCTAGGGGGGAGAAGGAGCTGTTTTTT	CASGLGTPSRGEKELFF
NA	TRBV6-6	TRBJ2-3	TRBD2	TGTGCCAGCAGTCCCGGGACTAGCGGGGGGGCTAAAGATACGCAGTATTTT	CASSPGTSGGAKDTQYF
few	TRBV7-8	TRBJ2-7	NA	TGTGCCAGCAGCTTACTGGGGGTTGGATACGAGCAGTACTTC	CASSLLGVGYEQYF
once	TRBV28	TRBJ1-1	TRBD1	TGTGCCAGCTTAGCTGGGGGGACAGGCACTGAAGCTTTCTTT	CASLAGGTGTEAFF
NA	TRBV9	TRBJ2-1	TRBD2	TGTGCCAGCAGCGCAGACGGGGGGTCCTACAATGAGCAGTTCTTC	CASSADGGSYNEQFF
NA	TRBV16	TRBJ2-1	NA	TGTGCCAGCAGCCAATCTCGGGGCTATGAGCAGTTCTTC	CASSQSRGYEQFF
NA	TRBV10-3	TRBJ1-6	NA	TGTGCCATCAGTGAGTCGAAGTCACACTATAATTCACCCCTCCACTTT	CAISESKSHYNSPLHF
NA	TRBV18	TRBJ1-6	NA	TGTGCCAGCTCACCTAGTAGAATCGGGGGCGGGAATTCACCCCTCCACTTT	CASSPSRIGGGNSPLHF
NA	TRBV11-2	TRBJ1-1	NA	TGTGCCAGCAGCTTAGAAGTAAGGACTGAAGCTTTCTTT	CASSLEVRTEAFF
NA	TRBV29-1	TRBJ1-1	NA	TGCAGCGCCCTAATAATGGGACGGGGGAACACTGAAGCTTTCTTT	CSALIMGRGNTEAFF
NA	TRBV30	TRBJ1-5	TRBD1	TGTGCCTGGCGTCAACAGGGGGCGAGGGGTCAGCCCCAGCATTTT	CAWRQQGARGQPQHF
NA	TRBV5-1	TRBJ1-6	NA	TGCGCCAGCAGCGACCCAAATTCACCCCTCCACTTT	CASSDPNSPLHF
NA	TRBV7-6	TRBJ2-7	NA	TGTGCCAGCAGCTTAGCCAACTTGGACAGTTACGAGCAGTACTTC	CASSLANLDSYEQYF
NA	TRBV6-5	TRBJ1-2	TRBD1	TGTGCCAGCAGTTACACCACAGGGGGCAACTATGGCTACACCTTC	CASSYTTGGNYGYTF
NA	TRBV6-5	TRBJ2-7	NA	TGTGCCAGCAGTTACTCGGGGGACTTATTCTACGAGCAGTACTTC	CASSYSGDLFYEQYF